The rows below give T cell receptor beta chains drawn from one sample of a study of human T cells and chemical hapten exposure. TCRdb ran MiXCR on the RACE reads and lists one entry per CDR3 protein. The sample holds roughly 380,000 distinct CDR3 sequences, about 6% seen once. This specimen consisted of whole blood, obtained in connection with sensitization to the hapten diphenylcyclopropenone (DPC). These receptors all come from a woman between 18 and 29 years old with alopecia areata. Some clones in this sample may be carry-over from other donors' samples. The CDR3 runs from the conserved cysteine through the conserved F or W. The order of the fields is V gene, clone size, J gene, D gene, CDR3 DNA, CDR3 protein. A D gene is named only where the DNA matches it firmly. Only part of the rows carry a size: once, few, many, or a class if the clone is expanded.

V gene: TRBV7-9; clone size: NA; J gene: TRBJ2-7; D gene: NA; CDR3 DNA: TGTGCCAGCAGCTTTACGGACCACGAGTACTTC; CDR3 protein: CASSFTDHEYF
V gene: TRBV7-2; clone size: many; J gene: TRBJ2-3; D gene: TRBD2; CDR3 DNA: TGTGCCAGCAGCTTTTATGGAGGGAGGGCAGATACGCAGTATTTT; CDR3 protein: CASSFYGGRADTQYF
V gene: TRBV6-1; clone size: many; J gene: TRBJ1-1; D gene: NA; CDR3 DNA: TGTGCCAGCGCTTTTGGTAAGGGCGGCACTGAAGCTTTCTTT; CDR3 protein: CASAFGKGGTEAFF
V gene: TRBV7-9; clone size: many; J gene: TRBJ2-7; D gene: NA; CDR3 DNA: TGTGCCAGCAGCTTAGAGGCGGACAGCTCCTACGAGCAGTACTTC; CDR3 protein: CASSLEADSSYEQYF
V gene: TRBV5-6; clone size: few; J gene: TRBJ1-6; D gene: TRBD1; CDR3 DNA: TGTGCCAGCAGCTTGGCAGGGACAGCCAATAATTCACCCCTCCACTTT; CDR3 protein: CASSLAGTANNSPLHF
V gene: TRBV6-2/TRBV6-3; clone size: many; J gene: TRBJ1-2; D gene: NA; CDR3 DNA: TGTGCCAGCAACCATGGAGGGACCAGTGGCGGCTACACCTTC; CDR3 protein: CASNHGGTSGGYTF
V gene: TRBV11-2; clone size: few; J gene: TRBJ1-2; D gene: NA; CDR3 DNA: TGTGCCAGCAGCTTAGATCAGGGCCTCGGCTACACCTTC; CDR3 protein: CASSLDQGLGYTF
V gene: TRBV28; clone size: many; J gene: TRBJ1-3; D gene: NA; CDR3 DNA: TGTGCCAGTTCGACTTCGAGCTCTGGAAACACCATATATTTT; CDR3 protein: CASSTSSSGNTIYF
V gene: TRBV19; clone size: many; J gene: TRBJ2-1; D gene: TRBD2; CDR3 DNA: TGTGCCAGTAGTAGGAAGCGGGGGAGCTCCTACAATGAGCAGTTCTTC; CDR3 protein: CASSRKRGSSYNEQFF
V gene: TRBV7-2; clone size: few; J gene: TRBJ2-3; D gene: TRBD2; CDR3 DNA: TGTGCCAGCAGTCCGTCTCAAGCGGGGTATACAGATACGCAGTATTTT; CDR3 protein: CASSPSQAGYTDTQYF
V gene: TRBV19; clone size: few; J gene: TRBJ2-1; D gene: NA; CDR3 DNA: TGTGCCAGCGCTGGCCCCGGAGCGTACAATGAGCAGTTCTTC; CDR3 protein: CASAGPGAYNEQFF
V gene: TRBV20-1; clone size: NA; J gene: TRBJ1-6; D gene: NA; CDR3 DNA: TGCAGTGCTACCCTGGCACAGGGTAATTCACCCCTCCACTTT; CDR3 protein: CSATLAQGNSPLHF
V gene: TRBV4-2; clone size: many; J gene: TRBJ1-5; D gene: NA; CDR3 DNA: TGTGCCAGCAGCCAAGGGAGTGGGTTGGAGGCAGGCAATCAGCCCCAGCATTTT; CDR3 protein: CASSQGSGLEAGNQPQHF
V gene: TRBV6-2/TRBV6-3; clone size: many; J gene: TRBJ2-7; D gene: TRBD1; CDR3 DNA: TGTGCCAGCAGTTACTCCGCGACAGGGTACGAGCAGTACTTC; CDR3 protein: CASSYSATGYEQYF
V gene: TRBV4-3; clone size: many; J gene: TRBJ2-3; D gene: NA; CDR3 DNA: TGCGCCAGCAGCCAAGATCCGAAGATCCCAGATACGCAGTATTTT; CDR3 protein: CASSQDPKIPDTQYF
V gene: TRBV28; clone size: few; J gene: TRBJ1-4; D gene: NA; CDR3 DNA: TGTGCCAGCAGAGCCTCCAGTGAAAAACTGTTTTTT; CDR3 protein: CASRASSEKLFF
V gene: TRBV28; clone size: many; J gene: TRBJ2-7; D gene: NA; CDR3 DNA: TGTGCCAGCATGCCGGCTGATTTCTACGAGCAGTACTTC; CDR3 protein: CASMPADFYEQYF
V gene: TRBV9; clone size: many; J gene: TRBJ1-5; D gene: TRBD1; CDR3 DNA: TGTGCCAGCAGAAATTCAAAACAAAGGGGACAGGGGGCCTCGAGCAATCAGCCCCAGCATTTT; CDR3 protein: CASRNSKQRGQGASSNQPQHF
V gene: TRBV6-2/TRBV6-3; clone size: NA; J gene: TRBJ1-5; D gene: NA; CDR3 DNA: TGTGCCAGCAGTTACACCGATTATAGCAATCAGCCCCAGCATTTT; CDR3 protein: CASSYTDYSNQPQHF
V gene: TRBV4-1; clone size: many; J gene: TRBJ1-5; D gene: NA; CDR3 DNA: TGCGCCAGCAGCCAAACAGGGCTGAGCAATCAGCCCCAGCATTTT; CDR3 protein: CASSQTGLSNQPQHF
V gene: TRBV18; clone size: many; J gene: TRBJ1-5; D gene: TRBD1; CDR3 DNA: TGTGCCAGCTCACCCATACCCGGGACAGGGAGTCAGCCCCAGCATTTT; CDR3 protein: CASSPIPGTGSQPQHF
V gene: TRBV20-1; clone size: NA; J gene: TRBJ2-4; D gene: NA; CDR3 DNA: TGCAGTGCTAGAGAAGGGAGGAACATTCAGTACTTC; CDR3 protein: CSAREGRNIQYF
V gene: TRBV25-1; clone size: few; J gene: TRBJ2-1; D gene: TRBD2; CDR3 DNA: TGTGCCAGCAGTGTTACTAGCGGGGGGCGACTTGAGCAGTTCTTC; CDR3 protein: CASSVTSGGRLEQFF
V gene: TRBV20-1; clone size: NA; J gene: TRBJ2-4; D gene: NA; CDR3 DNA: TGCAGTGCTAAATTGATAGTTTTAACCAAAAACATTCAGTACTTC; CDR3 protein: CSAKLIVLTKNIQYF
V gene: TRBV29-1; clone size: many; J gene: TRBJ2-7; D gene: TRBD1; CDR3 DNA: TGCAGCGTCGGGACAGGCGATACCTACGAGCAGTACTTC; CDR3 protein: CSVGTGDTYEQYF
V gene: TRBV12-5; clone size: NA; J gene: TRBJ1-5; D gene: NA; CDR3 DNA: TGTGCTAGTGGTTTGGTACAGGGCCACGGTCAGCCCCAGCATTTT; CDR3 protein: CASGLVQGHGQPQHF
V gene: TRBV7-2; clone size: few; J gene: TRBJ2-7; D gene: TRBD1; CDR3 DNA: TGTGCCAGCAGCCTTCGACAGGGGGCGAGCTACGAGCAGTACTTC; CDR3 protein: CASSLRQGASYEQYF
V gene: TRBV7-2; clone size: many; J gene: TRBJ1-4; D gene: NA; CDR3 DNA: TGTGCCAGCAGCTTAGTGAGTGAAAAACTGTTTTTT; CDR3 protein: CASSLVSEKLFF
V gene: TRBV24-1; clone size: few; J gene: TRBJ1-5; D gene: NA; CDR3 DNA: TGTGCCACCAGTGATTCTGGCAGGCGGGGCGTCAATCAGCCCCAGCATTTT; CDR3 protein: CATSDSGRRGVNQPQHF
V gene: TRBV7-2; clone size: NA; J gene: TRBJ2-2; D gene: TRBD2; CDR3 DNA: TGTGCCAGCAGCTTAAATCCCGCAGGACTAGCGACCGGGGAGCTGTTTTTT; CDR3 protein: CASSLNPAGLATGELFF
V gene: TRBV11-3; clone size: NA; J gene: TRBJ2-1; D gene: NA; CDR3 DNA: TGTGCCAGCAGCTTTCAAGGTTTCGGTGAGCAGTTCTTC; CDR3 protein: CASSFQGFGEQFF
V gene: TRBV7-8; clone size: many; J gene: TRBJ1-5; D gene: TRBD1; CDR3 DNA: TGTGCCAGCAGCTCATGGACAGGAGACACAAGTCCGAATCAGCCCCAGCATTTT; CDR3 protein: CASSSWTGDTSPNQPQHF
V gene: TRBV7-9; clone size: many; J gene: TRBJ2-7; D gene: TRBD2; CDR3 DNA: TGTGCCAGCAGCTTAGAGCGGGGGGGCACCTACGAGCAGTACTTC; CDR3 protein: CASSLERGGTYEQYF
V gene: TRBV12-3/TRBV12-4; clone size: NA; J gene: TRBJ1-4; D gene: NA; CDR3 DNA: TGTGCCAGCAGTGTGAACAGGGAAGGGGAAAAACTGTTTTTT; CDR3 protein: CASSVNREGEKLFF
V gene: TRBV7-6; clone size: NA; J gene: TRBJ2-5; D gene: TRBD2; CDR3 DNA: TGTGCCAGCAGCCCAGCGGGGGCGTTAGGGACCCAGTACTTC; CDR3 protein: CASSPAGALGTQYF
V gene: TRBV6-6; clone size: many; J gene: TRBJ1-6; D gene: TRBD1; CDR3 DNA: TGTGCCAGCAGCACGGACAGGGGAAATTCACCCCTCCACTTT; CDR3 protein: CASSTDRGNSPLHF
V gene: TRBV4-1; clone size: many; J gene: TRBJ1-2; D gene: TRBD1; CDR3 DNA: TGCGCCAGCAGCCAAGATATAAAGGACAGGGGGGATGGCTACACCTTC; CDR3 protein: CASSQDIKDRGDGYTF
V gene: TRBV2; clone size: few; J gene: TRBJ1-1; D gene: TRBD1; CDR3 DNA: TGTGCCAGCAGTGAATCGGGGACAGGGTTTACTGAAGCTTTCTTT; CDR3 protein: CASSESGTGFTEAFF
V gene: TRBV5-1; clone size: many; J gene: TRBJ1-1; D gene: NA; CDR3 DNA: TGCGCCAGCAGCTTGTATGAGGGGTCTCATGAAGCTTTCTTT; CDR3 protein: CASSLYEGSHEAFF
V gene: TRBV2; clone size: NA; J gene: TRBJ1-1; D gene: NA; CDR3 DNA: TGTGCCAGCAATCAGGAGGGTGTTGCTGAAGCTTTCTTT; CDR3 protein: CASNQEGVAEAFF
V gene: TRBV7-8; clone size: NA; J gene: TRBJ1-5; D gene: NA; CDR3 DNA: TGTGCCAGCAGCCGCACGGATCGTGGTCAGCCCCAGCATTTT; CDR3 protein: CASSRTDRGQPQHF